The rows below give T cell receptor beta chains drawn from one sample of a study of neoadjuvant anti-PD-1 for oral cavity cancer. Sequencing used immunoSEQ multiplex PCR; TCRdb keeps in-frame clones, though not all of them. The data show 73,000 or so clones, approximately 84% seen once. The starting material was PBMCs, obtained after nivolumab (anti-PD-1) treatment. These TCRs come from a person aged 35 to 85 with oral cavity squamous cell carcinoma. Each CDR3 is given with its conserved first and last residue. Each record gives: V gene, clone size, D gene, J gene, CDR3 DNA, CDR3 protein. A D gene is named only where the DNA matches it firmly. Some rows have no size entry. The others give once, few or many, or a class for an expanded clone.

TRBV5-1	.	.	TRBJ2-3	TGCGCCAGCAGCTTACAGGGGGGGTACACAGATACGCAGTATTTT	CASSLQGGYTDTQYF
TRBV4-1	.	TRBD2	TRBJ2-3	TGCGCCAGCAGCCAACAGGCCGGACTAGGGACAGATACGCAGTATTTT	CASSQQAGLGTDTQYF
TRBV27	.	.	TRBJ2-2	TGTGCCAGCAGTTTATCGATAAGTGATACCGGGGAGCTGTTTTTT	CASSLSISDTGELFF
TRBV19	.	.	TRBJ2-7	TGTGCCAGTAGTACCTCTAGCGCCACCTCCTACGAGCAGTACTTC	CASSTSSATSYEQYF
TRBV4-2	.	TRBD1	TRBJ2-7	TGTGCCAGCAGCCAAGGACTCTCGGGACAGCTAAGCTCCTACGAGCAGTACTTC	CASSQGLSGQLSSYEQYF
TRBV6-5	.	.	TRBJ2-7	TGTGCCAGCAGTGGGGGGCCCGGGAGCGAGCAGTACTTC	CASSGGPGSEQYF
TRBV7-8	many	.	TRBJ1-2	TGTGCCAGCAGCTTAGTTGGTAGGGGGGTGTCCAGCTATGGCTACACCTTC	CASSLVGRGVSSYGYTF
TRBV6-1	.	TRBD2	TRBJ2-2	TGTGCCAGCAGTGGTAAGCGGGAGAACACCGGGGAGCTGTTTTTT	CASSGKRENTGELFF
TRBV6-1	few	.	TRBJ2-2	TGTGCCAGCAAGTACTATAACACCGGGGAGCTGTTTTTT	CASKYYNTGELFF
TRBV28	few	TRBD1	TRBJ1-2	TGTGCCAGCAGTTGGACAGGACCATCTTACTATGGCTACACCTTC	CASSWTGPSYYGYTF
TRBV6-5	.	TRBD1	TRBJ2-7	TGTGCCAGCAGTTCCCTGACAGGGGCAGCCTACGAGCAGTACTTC	CASSSLTGAAYEQYF
TRBV21-1	.	.	TRBJ1-5	TGTGCCAGCAGCAAAGGCGGGCAGGGCGGAGATAGCAATCAGCCCCAGCATTTT	CASSKGGQGGDSNQPQHF
TRBV7-2	.	.	TRBJ1-5	TGTGCCAGCAGCTTAGACGGAAATCAGCCCCAGCATTTT	CASSLDGNQPQHF
TRBV14	.	.	TRBJ2-7	TGTGCCAGCAGCCAAGGTTCTAGGGGTGGCGAGCAGTACTTC	CASSQGSRGGEQYF
TRBV28	.	.	TRBJ2-2	TGTGCCAGCAGTTCCCTCAGCGGGCAGACGAACCCTACCGGGGAGCTGTTTTTT	CASSSLSGQTNPTGELFF
TRBV15	.	.	TRBJ1-1	TGTGCCACCAGCAATGATTATCAAGCTTTCTTT	CATSNDYQAFF
TRBV7-8	.	TRBD1	TRBJ2-5	TGTGCCAGCAGCTTAAAGCGGGACAGGGTCGGGGAGACCCAGTACTTC	CASSLKRDRVGETQYF
TRBV5-6	.	.	TRBJ2-7	TGTGCCAGCAGCCAATACAGGGAGTCCTACGAGCAGTACTTC	CASSQYRESYEQYF
TRBV5-1	few	.	TRBJ2-1	TGCGCCAGCAGCTTGGGGGTAGGCAATGAGCAGTTCTTC	CASSLGVGNEQFF
TRBV5-8	.	.	TRBJ2-2	TGTGCCAGCAGCTTTGAGGGCCACAAGAACACCGGGGAGCTGTTTTTT	CASSFEGHKNTGELFF
TRBV29-1	.	TRBD2	TRBJ2-3	TGCAGCGGGGGACTAGCGGCTAGCACAGATACGCAGTATTTT	CSGGLAASTDTQYF
TRBV5-1	once	.	TRBJ2-1	TGCGCCAGCAGCTTGGGCGGAGGGAGAGACAATGAGCAGTTCTTC	CASSLGGGRDNEQFF
TRBV10-3	.	TRBD1	TRBJ1-5	TGTGCCATCAGAACGGGACAGAATAGCAATCAGCCCCAGCATTTT	CAIRTGQNSNQPQHF
TRBV11-2	.	.	TRBJ1-2	TGTGCCAGCAGCGTAAACCGGGACCTATATGGCTACACCTTC	CASSVNRDLYGYTF
TRBV6-5	.	.	TRBJ2-5	TGTGCCAGCAGCCCCGGTTACGACGAGGAGACCCAGTACTTC	CASSPGYDEETQYF
TRBV7-9	.	.	TRBJ2-7	TGTGCCAGCAGCTCGTACTACGAGCAGTACTTC	CASSSYYEQYF
TRBV20-1	.	.	TRBJ2-7	TGCAGTGCTAGCCACAACTACGAGCAGTACTTC	CSASHNYEQYF
TRBV28	.	.	TRBJ1-5	TGTGCCAGCCGCCGGAGTTCTAGCAATCAGCCCCAGCATTTT	CASRRSSSNQPQHF
TRBV18	.	TRBD1	TRBJ2-3	TGTGCCAGCTCACCGCCGGGACAGGGAGTAGATACGCAGTATTTT	CASSPPGQGVDTQYF
TRBV29-1	.	.	TRBJ2-7	TGCAGCGTTGAAGATCTGACCCGGGAAGCTACCTACGAGCAGTACTTC	CSVEDLTREATYEQYF